This TCR beta chain stems from a study of graft-versus-host responses after intestinal transplantation. Study at large: Induction using anti-thymocyte globulin, followed by tacrolimus and steroids for 2 to 4 years, was given to all recipients. Findings and limits, study-wide: The authors found GvH clones in recipient marrow, some appearing first in ileum or blood. GvH clone levels peaked in circulation, and this peak was associated with early post-transplant HvG declines. When patients had graft-donor T cell macrochimerism, their allografts held high graft-versus-host to host-versus-graft clonal ratios.

Germline V CDR1 and CDR2: GTSNPN, SVGIG (reference sequence). The V end was cut by 1 base, the J end by 6 bases, with 12 bases between. The CDR3 totals 13 residues. Repertoires were generated with immunoSEQ multiplex PCR, while TCRdb's copy carries only in-frame clones and drops some. The table has approximately 90,000 clones, about 93% seen once. Comments on this clone: What it binds is unknown.

The gene calls are TRBV30 and TRBJ1-1; D is unresolved. Sequences were derived from unstimulated CD8+ T cells sorted from spleen or lymph node cells, sampled before intestinal transplant. The clonotype comes from a human donor who received an intestinal transplant. The CDR3 region is CAWSGRVSAEAFF. The CDR3 DNA reads as TGTGCCTGGAGTGGGAGGGTAAGTGCTGAAGCTTTCTTT.